The clone carrying this TCR beta chain was found many times. Its specificity is unknown. Amplification targeted TCR beta CDR3 regions from RNA transcripts. The TCR CDR3 first-round RT-PCR relied on the HTBI primer set. TCRdb reanalysed the multiplex PCR reads using MiXCR and keeps one entry per CDR3 protein. The data hold around 300,000 distinct CDR3 sequences, with 13% observed a single time. V lost 3 bases and J 6 bases, leaving 17 bases between the germline ends. CDR3 length equals 15 residues. These data belong to a study of T cells in Graves' hyperthyroidism and ophthalmopathy. Study in general: Peripheral blood was taken when the disease was first diagnosed, before any treatment began. Study findings and constraints: Ophthalmopathy and stable hyperthyroidism were separated by a 13 V-J model.

The chain employs TRBV12-3 or TRBV12-4 and TRBJ1-2; D unresolved. This sequence originates from a woman under 40 with Graves' hyperthyroidism that later progressed to Graves' ophthalmopathy. Specimen: blood. The chain's CDR3 is CASSFLRVARDGYTF. For the CDR3, the DNA is TGTGCCAGCAGTTTTTTGAGGGTCGCAAGAGATGGCTACACCTTC.